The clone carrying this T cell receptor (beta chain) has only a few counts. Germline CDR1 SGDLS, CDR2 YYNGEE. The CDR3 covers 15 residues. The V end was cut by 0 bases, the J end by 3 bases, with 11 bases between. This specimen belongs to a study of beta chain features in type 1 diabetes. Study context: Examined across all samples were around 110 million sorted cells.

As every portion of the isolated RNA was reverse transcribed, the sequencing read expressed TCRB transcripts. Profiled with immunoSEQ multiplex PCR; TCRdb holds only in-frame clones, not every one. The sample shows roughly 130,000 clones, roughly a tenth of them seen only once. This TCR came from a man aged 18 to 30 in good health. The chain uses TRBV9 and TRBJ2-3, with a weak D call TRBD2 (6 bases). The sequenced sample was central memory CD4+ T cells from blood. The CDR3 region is CASSVGGRGTDTQYF. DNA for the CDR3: TGTGCCAGCAGCGTAGGGGGCCGGGGGACAGATACGCAGTATTTT. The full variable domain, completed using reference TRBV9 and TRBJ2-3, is DSGVTQTPKHLITATGQRVTLRCSPRSGDLSVYWYQQSLDQGLQFLIQYYNGEERAKGNILERFSAQQFPDLHSELNLSSLELGDSALYFCASSVGGRGTDTQYFGPGTRLTVL.